A single sample is the source of the 13 T cell receptor beta chains below, sequenced in a study of quantifying T cell responses using KT2 cells. Background on the study: TCR alpha and beta constant-region primers primed reverse transcription of RNA.

A single-stranded UMI oligo with SP2 sequence was ligated to cDNA 3' ends. An equimolar mix of RC1.1 and RC1.2 primed the beta chain across TRBC1 and TRBC2. MiXCR, run by TCRdb on the UMI-ligation and nested PCR reads, gives a single entry per CDR3 protein. The table records some 43,000 distinct CDR3 sequences, about 18% of them present only once. Sequenced input: PBMCs spiked with cells of the T cell clone KT2. These receptors were obtained from a human donor.

V and J are TRBV7-3 and TRBJ1-4, with D possibly matching TRBD1 (6 bases). The germline V and J ends were trimmed by 5 bases and 8 bases, with 12 bases remaining between them. In germline, CDR1 is SGHTA, CDR2 FQGTGA. The CDR3 runs to 13 residues. The CDR3, as DNA: TGTGCCAGCAGCCCAGGGGCGGGAGAAAAACTGTTTTTT. Amino acids: CASSPGAGEKLFF.

The chain employs TRBV5-1 and TRBJ1-1; D unresolved. The V gene lost 4 bases and the J gene lost 1 base, with 8 bases spanning the gap. The germline V gene has CDR1 SGHRS and CDR2 YFSETQ. There are 13 residues in the CDR3. CDR3 protein: CASSLGWNTEAFF. In DNA form, the CDR3 reads TGCGCCAGCAGCCTGGGGTGGAACACTGAAGCTTTCTTT.

This clonotype has more than one count but fewer than ten. The gene calls are TRBV4-1 and TRBJ1-1; tentative D call: TRBD1 (5 bases). Germline V gives CDR1 MGHRA, CDR2 YSYEKL. Trimming pared 0 bases from V and 7 bases from J, leaving 27 bases between. The CDR3 runs 19 residues. CDR3 DNA sequence: TGCGCCAGCAGCCAAGACCTTATAACCGGGGGTCTGCTGTACATTGAAGCTTTCTTT. Translating gives CASSQDLITGGLLYIEAFF.

Many counts were recorded for this clonotype. J is TRBJ1-6 and V is TRBV6-1; 7 bases fit TRBD1. The germline V gene has CDR1 MNHNS and CDR2 SASEGT. CDR3 length: 14 residues. V lost 6 bases, J lost 9 bases, and 8 bases stayed unmatched. The CDR3 DNA sequence: TGTGCCAGCAGCACTGGACAGGATCGTTCACCCCTCCACTTT. Residues: CASSTGQDRSPLHF.

This clonotype was counted between two and nine times. This sequence joins TRBV27 and TRBJ2-1; TRBD1 aligns across 8 bases. The CDR3 is 13 amino acids. V dropped 5 bases and J dropped 12; count of bases not matched to a gene: 9. The germline CDR1 and CDR2 sequences are MNHEY and SMNVEV (reference sequence). In nucleotides, the CDR3 is TGTGCCAGCAGTCCCAGGGACAGGTTAATGCAGTTCTTC. It specifies CASSPRDRLMQFF.

The chain employs TRBV5-1 and TRBJ2-7; D remains ambiguous. CDR1 SGHRS and CDR2 YFSETQ come from the germline V gene. CDR3 size: 13 residues. V dropped 0 bases and J dropped 0 bases, with 4 bases sitting between them. The CDR3 nucleotides read TGCGCCAGCAGCTTGGGACACTCCTACGAGCAGTACTTC. It is translated as CASSLGHSYEQYF. Drawing the rest from reference TRBV5-1 and TRBJ2-7, the complete variable domain is KAGVTQTPRYLIKTRGQQVTLSCSPISGHRSVSWYQQTPGQGLQFLFEYFSETQRNKGNFPGRFSGRQFSNSRSEMNVSTLELGDSALYLCASSLGHSYEQYFGPGTRLTVT.

The genes are TRBV6-5 and TRBJ1-2; 7 nucleotides align to TRBD1. CDR3 length: 14 amino acids. V lost 2 bases and J lost 2; bases outside the gene matches: 2. CDR1 is MNHEY, CDR2 SVGAGI, per germline. The CDR3 bases are TGTGCCAGCAGTTACCTGACAGGGAACTATGGCTACACCTTC. Encoded protein: CASSYLTGNYGYTF.

This clonotype appeared a few times. V is TRBV7-2 and J is TRBJ1-6; no clear D. In germline, CDR1 is SGHTA, CDR2 FQGNSA. Trimming removed 3 bases at V and 10 bases at J, with 13 bases between. The CDR3 has 14 residues. The chain's CDR3 is CASSFGVSNSPLHF. Written as DNA, the CDR3 is TGTGCCAGCAGCTTTGGGGTTTCCAACTCACCCCTCCACTTT.

For the CDR3, the DNA is TGTGCCAGCAGCCAAGGAGGAGTTAACTATGGCTACACCTTC. Residues: CASSQGGVNYGYTF. The genes are TRBV3-1 and TRBJ1-2; D gene unclear. The CDR3 has 14 amino acids. The germline V gene encodes CDR1 LGHDT and CDR2 YNNKEL (reference sequence). Trimming removed 1 base from V and 1 base from J, with 7 bases in between.

This clonotype was seen more than once but under ten times. The V and J genes are TRBV20-1 and TRBJ2-3; 9 bases map to TRBD2. The ends lost 4 bases at V and 2 bases at J; junction bases unmatched: 22. The CDR3 is 20 amino acids. Germline V CDR1 and CDR2: DFQATT, SNEGSKA (reference sequence). CDR3 DNA sequence: TGCAGTGCTACCCCCTTTCGCACTAGCGGGCAGCCCCTCAACACAGATACGCAGTATTTT. As protein: CSATPFRTSGQPLNTDTQYF.

The sample holds a few counts of this clonotype. The rearrangement joins TRBV28 to TRBJ2-7, with a possible D match to TRBD1 (5 bases). Germline-derived CDR1 and CDR2 are MDHEN and SYDVKM. Trimming cost V 6 bases and J 4 bases, with 16 bases left between them. This CDR3 spans 14 amino acids. As DNA, the CDR3 is TGTGCCAGCAGACGACAGCATGGGCAATACGAGCAGTACTTC. Translated: CASRRQHGQYEQYF. The variable domain in full, with the rest retrieved from reference TRBV28 and TRBJ2-7, is DVKVTQSSRYLVKRTGEKVFLECVQDMDHENMFWYRQDPGLGLRLIYFSYDVKMKEKGDIPEGYSVSREKKERFSLILESASTNQTSMYLCASRRQHGQYEQYFGPGTRLTVT.

This sequence joins TRBV3-1 and TRBJ1-1; weak D call: TRBD1 (5 bases). The CDR3 consists of 16 residues. The germline CDR1 and CDR2 sequences are LGHDT and YNNKEL (reference sequence). V was pared by 8 bases and J by 6 bases, with 25 bases between. The CDR3 nucleotides read TGTGCCAGCTCGGAATCACCGGGACGGAGGAAGGCTGAAGCTTTCTTT. It codes for CASSESPGRRKAEAFF.

Many counts were recorded for this clonotype. V gene TRBV20-1 combines with J gene TRBJ2-3, with a possible D match to TRBD2 (6 bases). V was trimmed by 6 bases and J by 6 bases, leaving 13 bases between them. Germline V lookup: CDR1 DFQATT, CDR2 SNEGSKA (reference sequence). CDR3 length: 12 amino acids. CDR3 residues: CSARRDSDTQYF. Here the CDR3 DNA reads TGCAGTGCCCGCCGGGACTCCGATACGCAGTATTTT.